In this sample, the clone carrying this TCR beta chain turned up a few times. Antigen: not known. It was RNA transcripts that yielded the amplified TCR beta CDR3 regions. First-round RT-PCR targeting the TCR CDR3 was performed with the HTBI primer set. TCRdb called the multiplex PCR reads again in MiXCR, with one record for every CDR3 protein. Altogether about 610,000 distinct CDR3 sequences are present, approximately 44% being singletons, with the ten largest covering 7.5% to 8.5%. The sample belongs to a study of T cells in Graves' hyperthyroidism and ophthalmopathy. Notes on the study in general: Also found in blood were most expanded thyroid clonotypes above 0.001. Ophthalmopathy got predicted by the model a median 6.5 months before its onset.

A lack of ophthalmopathy progression within 18 months defined stable Graves' hyperthyroidism. Patients aged 18 to 65 had newly diagnosed hyperthyroidism of under 2 months' duration. There are 13 residues in the CDR3. Trimming left V 3 bases short and J 7 bases short, with 12 bases between. Germline CDR1 LNHNV, CDR2 YYDKDF (reference sequence). The chain carries TRBV15 and TRBJ1-2; weak D call: TRBD1 (6 bases). The sample taken for sequencing was peripheral blood or thyroid tissue (not recorded which). This receptor was taken from a woman aged 18-35 years with Graves' hyperthyroidism. The CDR3 nucleotides read TGTGCCACCAGCAGGGACGCAGGGGCTGGCTACACCTTC. It specifies CATSRDAGAGYTF.